Included here is one T cell receptor beta chain sequence, with context. No antigen is known for it. CDR3 length: 16 residues. V was shortened by 3 bases and J by 2 bases, with 16 bases between the two germline ends. Looked up from germline, CDR1 is KGHSH and CDR2 is LQKENI. This specimen comes from a study of long-term antiretroviral therapy in people with HIV. Whole-study results and caveats: ART adherence was not documented, and neither viral resistance nor therapy changes had any data. Clones showing expansion before ART dominated the repertoire at all time points. Diversity measured after ART increased yet remained under transplant donor controls.

Survey-level immunoSEQ v3.0 assays were run. Assay: immunoSEQ multiplex PCR; the TCRdb copy retains only in-frame clones and omits some. The table lists more than 25,000 clones, 80% to 90% of them singletons. Material: unsorted PBMCs, obtained 3 years after starting antiretroviral therapy. This TCR came from a man aged 40-49 years with HIV. The J gene is TRBJ1-1, the V gene TRBV18; weak D call: TRBD1 (5 bases). The CDR3 nucleotides are TGTGCCAGCTCACCGAGAGTGACAGATATAAACACTGAAGCTTTCTTT. It is translated as CASSPRVTDINTEAFF.